A single sample gave rise to the 21 T cell receptor beta chains below, sequenced in a study of cytomegalovirus exposure and HLA in healthy donors. The PCR had 60 Vbeta and 13 Jbeta primers. Some clones are missing from TCRdb's copy, which holds only in-frame ones; the method was immunoSEQ multiplex PCR. Of around 79,000 clones listed, over 60% are singletons. Sequencing was done on a sample of PBMCs. The receptors come from a woman between 35 and 50 years old in good health and CMV-seropositive.

V gene TRBV9 combines with J gene TRBJ1-3, with 7 bases identical to TRBD1. The J segment lost 4 bases and the V segment lost 3 bases, leaving 4 bases of the junction unmatched. Germline V gene sequence: CDR1 SGDLS, CDR2 YYNGEE. The CDR3 covers 14 residues. The CDR3 protein is CASSARDRGNTIYF. The CDR3 DNA is TGTGCCAGCAGCGCCCGGGACAGAGGAAACACCATATATTTT.

This chain connects TRBV18 to TRBJ2-2, with 16 bases matching TRBD2. With 3 bases clipped from V and 7 bases from J, the junction kept 5 bases outside the gene matches. Germline V gives CDR1 KGHSH, CDR2 LQKENI. The CDR3 contains 17 residues. CDR3 DNA sequence: TGTGCCAGCTCACCGGGACTAGCGGGAGGGCCGGACGGGGAGCTGTTTTTT. The encoded protein is CASSPGLAGGPDGELFF.

The V gene is TRBV2, the J gene TRBJ1-4, with no clear D. The CDR3 loop spans 12 amino acids. V was trimmed by 4 bases and J by 9 bases, leaving 9 bases between them. Germline CDR1 is SNHLY and CDR2 is FYNNEI. The DNA for the CDR3 is TGTGCCAGCAGTGGCGACATAAAAAAACTGTTTTTT. Its translation is CASSGDIKKLFF.

The rearrangement uses TRBV4-3 and TRBJ1-2; D is uncertain. Germline V CDR1 and CDR2: LGHNA, YSLEER. V was cut by 0 bases and J by 4 bases, with 12 bases left in between. This CDR3 contains 15 residues. CDR3 bases: TGCGCCAGCAGCCAAGATTCATCGCAGCGCTATGGCTACACCTTC. This gives the protein CASSQDSSQRYGYTF.

This rearrangement joins TRBV19 to TRBJ1-4; maybe TRBD1 (6 bases). CDR3 length equals 14 residues. V lost 3 bases and J lost 4, with 9 bases in between. CDR1 and CDR2 from the germline V gene are LNHDA and SQIVND (reference sequence). In nucleotides, the CDR3 is TGTGCCAGTAGTATCGGGGGGCGTAATGAAAAACTGTTTTTT. This encodes CASSIGGRNEKLFF.

The genes are TRBV20-1 and TRBJ1-2; D not resolved. Germline-derived CDR1 and CDR2 are DFQATT and SNEGSKA (reference sequence). Trimming left V 3 bases short and J 8 bases short, with 10 bases between. CDR3 length: 11 residues. CDR3 in DNA: TGCAGTGCTAGCCCCCCCGGGGGCTACACCTTC. The encoded protein is CSASPPGGYTF.

The chain couples TRBV15 to TRBJ2-7; weak D call: TRBD2 (5 bases). This CDR3 has 15 residues. Per the germline V gene, CDR1 is LNHNV and CDR2 is YYDKDF (reference sequence). V lost 0 bases to trimming and J lost 0 bases, with 9 bases between them. DNA of the CDR3: TGTGCCACCAGCAGAGAGCTAGGGAGCTCCTACGAGCAGTACTTC. This translates into CATSRELGSSYEQYF.

This clone was seen more than once but under ten times. At one of its ends the junction is not consistent with the germline gene, which may arise from a read error. J is TRBJ1-1 and V is TRBV9, with 8 bases that match TRBD1. The CDR3 covers 15 residues. Germline V gene sequence: CDR1 SGDLS, CDR2 YYNGEE. CDR3 coding DNA: TGTGCTAGCAAACGATCGAATCAGGGGGCTGATGAAGCTTTCTTT. Amino acid sequence: CASKRSNQGADEAFF.

The chain has TRBV7-8 and TRBJ2-3; TRBD2 agrees at 10 bases. The germline V gene has CDR1 SGHVS and CDR2 FQNEAQ. The V segment lost 2 bases and the J segment 2 bases; nucleotides outside the gene matches: 4. The CDR3 sequence is 16 residues long. This CDR3 is CASSLRAGGLTDTQYF. CDR3 DNA: TGTGCCAGCAGCTTAAGAGCGGGAGGGCTCACAGATACGCAGTATTTT. Full variable domain (missing parts from reference TRBV7-8 and TRBJ2-3): GAGVSQSPRYKVAKRGQDVALRCDPISGHVSLFWYQQALGQGPEFLTYFQNEAQLDKSGLPSDRFFAERPEGSVSTLKIQRTQQEDSAVYLCASSLRAGGLTDTQYFGPGTRLTVL.

The chain is built from TRBV19 and TRBJ1-5; D unclear. There are 11 residues in the CDR3. Germline loops: CDR1 LNHDA, CDR2 SQIVND (reference sequence). The V end was cut by 3 bases, the J end by 7 bases, with 4 bases between. CDR3 sequence (DNA): TGTGCCAGTAGTATCATGCAGCCCCAGCATTTT. It encodes CASSIMQPQHF.

The chain has TRBV5-6 and TRBJ1-4; D not certain. Between the trimmed V and J ends, which lost 0 bases and 8 bases, there was a span of 11 bases. The CDR3 sequence is 14 residues long. CDR1 is SGHDT, CDR2 YYEEEE, per germline. The CDR3 loop is CASSLGLKKEKLFF. The CDR3 bases are TGTGCCAGCAGCTTGGGCCTAAAGAAGGAAAAACTGTTTTTT.

The genes are TRBV5-1 and TRBJ1-2; 7 bases map to TRBD1. Germline values: CDR1 SGHRS, CDR2 YFSETQ. The CDR3 runs 16 residues. The ends lost 2 bases at V and 3 bases at J; junction bases unmatched: 10. This CDR3 is CASSFRQGSVDYGYTF. The CDR3 bases are TGCGCCAGCAGCTTTAGACAGGGTTCGGTAGACTATGGCTACACCTTC.

The chain joins TRBV9 to TRBJ2-1; 10 bases align to TRBD2. This CDR3 region has 14 residues. With 6 bases clipped from V and 3 bases from J, the junction kept 3 bases outside the gene matches. Germline CDR1 and CDR2: SGDLS and YYNGEE. This CDR3 is CASTLAGDYNEQFF. For the CDR3, the DNA is TGTGCCAGCACCCTAGCGGGGGACTACAATGAGCAGTTCTTC. The variable domain in full, completed from reference TRBV9 and TRBJ2-1, reads DSGVTQTPKHLITATGQRVTLRCSPRSGDLSVYWYQQSLDQGLQFLIQYYNGEERAKGNILERFSAQQFPDLHSELNLSSLELGDSALYFCASTLAGDYNEQFFGPGTRLTVL.

The J gene is TRBJ2-7, the V gene TRBV7-6; D might be TRBD2 (5 bases). V was trimmed by 5 bases and J by 1 base, leaving 12 bases between them. This CDR3 spans 14 amino acids. Germline lookup yields CDR1 SGHVS and CDR2 FNYEAQ. The CDR3 loop is CASSPERSSYEQYF. The CDR3 DNA follows: TGTGCCAGCAGCCCCGAGCGGAGTTCCTACGAGCAGTACTTC.

The chain uses TRBV20-1 and TRBJ1-1, with D possibly matching TRBD1 (6 bases). The V gene lost 6 bases and the J gene lost 4 bases, with 9 bases spanning the gap. The CDR3 consists of 11 residues. CDR1 and CDR2 from the germline V gene are DFQATT and SNEGSKA (reference sequence). The CDR3 region has the DNA TGCAGTGCAGGGGGGGGCACTGAAGCTTTCTTT. Its translation is CSAGGGTEAFF.

V is TRBV5-6 and J is TRBJ2-1, with D perhaps TRBD2 (6 bases). Per germline, CDR1 SGHDT and CDR2 YYEEEE. The CDR3 is 15 residues long. Trimming removed 0 bases at V and 3 bases at J, with 10 bases between. CDR3: CASSLVGRGYNEQFF. Here the CDR3 DNA reads TGTGCCAGCAGCTTGGTGGGGCGGGGCTACAATGAGCAGTTCTTC. Full variable domain (missing parts from reference TRBV5-6 and TRBJ2-1): DAGVTQSPTHLIKTRGQQVTLRCSPKSGHDTVSWYQQALGQGPQFIFQYYEEEERQRGNFPDRFSGHQFPNYSSELNVNALLLGDSALYLCASSLVGRGYNEQFFGPGTRLTVL.

In its sample, this clone was seen once. In nucleotides, the CDR3 is TGCAGTGCTAGTCTACCGGGCGAGCAGTACTTC. Protein product: CSASLPGEQYF. The chain recombines TRBV20-1 with TRBJ2-7; no firm D call. CDR3 size: 11 residues. The V end lost 3 bases, the J end lost 6 bases, and 9 bases lay between the germline ends. Per germline, CDR1 DFQATT and CDR2 SNEGSKA (reference sequence).

A single count supports this clone. This rearrangement joins TRBV5-8 to TRBJ1-2; no firm D call. This CDR3 is 11 amino acids long. The ends were cut back, 1 base at V and 7 bases at J, with 5 bases in the middle. Germline-derived CDR1 and CDR2 are SGHTS and YDEGEE. CDR3 in amino acids: CASSLYGGYTF. Written as DNA, the CDR3 is TGTGCCAGCAGCTTGTACGGTGGCTACACCTTC.

CDR3 sequence reads: CASSLEPGLNTEAFF. In nucleotides, the CDR3 is TGTGCCAGCAGCTTAGAACCAGGGTTGAACACTGAAGCTTTCTTT. The rearrangement links TRBV7-6 to TRBJ1-1; a possible D gene is TRBD1 (5 bases). The CDR3 spans 15 residues. Trimming left V 1 base short and J 0 bases short, with 9 bases between. Germline CDR1 SGHVS, CDR2 FNYEAQ.

This clone was picked up many times. The V gene is TRBV28, the J gene TRBJ1-5; D remains ambiguous. The CDR3 has 14 residues. V was shortened by 5 bases and J by 4 bases, with 12 bases between the two germline ends. The V gene's germline CDR1 is MDHEN and CDR2 SYDVKM. The chain's CDR3 is CASSPAELNQPQHF. CDR3 DNA: TGTGCCAGCAGTCCCGCGGAACTGAATCAGCCCCAGCATTTT.

The gene calls are TRBV30 and TRBJ1-6; TRBD1 is a possible D gene (6 bases). Germline V gives CDR1 GTSNPN, CDR2 SVGIG (reference sequence). The CDR3 is made up of 15 amino acids. V lost 0 bases and J 9 bases, leaving 15 bases between the germline ends. CDR3 DNA: TGTGCCTGGAGTGTGGGCCAGGGGAAGGGTTCACCCCTCCACTTT. Encoded protein: CAWSVGQGKGSPLHF. Complete variable domain (other parts from reference TRBV30 and TRBJ1-6): SQTIHQWPATLVQPVGSPLSLECTVEGTSNPNLYWYRQAAGRGLQLLFYSVGIGQISSEVPQNLSASRPQDRQFILSSKKLLLSDSGFYLCAWSVGQGKGSPLHFGNGTRLTVT.